A selection of T cell receptor beta chains follows, all from one sample in a study of blood T cells in healthy people across ages. TCRdb passed the 5' RACE reads through MiXCR, listing each CDR3 protein once. Here the sample spans fewer than 700,000 distinct CDR3 sequences, roughly 43% being singletons. Material: blood. These receptors all come from a man aged 80 or over in good health. The conserved cysteine and the conserved F or W are not part of the CDR3 here.

TRBJ2-2	TRBV12-3/TRBV12-4	ASSLIRLAGDSNTGELF
TRBJ2-7	TRBV25-1	ASPRGDEQY
TRBJ2-7	TRBV7-3	ASSPSRGANEQY
TRBJ2-3	TRBV4-1	ASSRLDRVPPDTQY
TRBJ2-7	TRBV6-6	ASGTHIGRTNEQY
TRBJ2-5	TRBV6-6	ASSYSAGWETQY
TRBJ2-1	TRBV7-9	ASSSQRSGGPTEQF
TRBJ1-2	TRBV14	ASSQVEGRNYGYT
TRBJ1-2	TRBV20-1	SAPDNTRVNYGYT
TRBJ1-4	TRBV4-1	ASSLLDRREKLF
TRBJ2-1	TRBV6-5	ASRPQGAGYNEQF
TRBJ2-5	TRBV7-2	ASSLDLAGVMETQY
TRBJ2-5	TRBV7-9	ASSLDTGAMRETQY
TRBJ1-2	TRBV15	ATSRDVVRGYT
TRBJ2-1	TRBV7-2	ASSLRDELYNEQF
TRBJ2-1	TRBV7-2	ASSLMGGEGEQF
TRBJ2-7	TRBV11-2	ASSLEAALYEQY
TRBJ2-1	TRBV12-3/TRBV12-4	ASRPTGAVLNEQF
TRBJ2-1	TRBV5-6	ASSLILAPGAYNEQF
TRBJ2-4	TRBV20-1	SAGGGASIQY
TRBJ2-2	TRBV7-9	ASTWGASNTGELF
.	TRBV6-2/TRBV6-3	ASSTPRGIYEQY
TRBJ2-7	TRBV11-2	ASAGLVEDEQY